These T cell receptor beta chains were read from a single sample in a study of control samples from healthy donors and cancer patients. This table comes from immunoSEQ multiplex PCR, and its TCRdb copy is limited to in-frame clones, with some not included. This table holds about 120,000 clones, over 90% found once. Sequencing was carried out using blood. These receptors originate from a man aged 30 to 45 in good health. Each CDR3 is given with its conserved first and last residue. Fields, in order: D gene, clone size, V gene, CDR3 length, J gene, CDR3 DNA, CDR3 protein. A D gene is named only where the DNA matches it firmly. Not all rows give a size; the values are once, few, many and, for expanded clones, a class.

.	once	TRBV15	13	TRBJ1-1	TGTGCCACCAGCAGAAAGATTGACACTGAAGCTTTCTTT	CATSRKIDTEAFF
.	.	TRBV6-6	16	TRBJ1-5	TGTGCCAGCACTTCTCCCAGAGGAAACCCCAATCAGCCCCAGCATTTT	CASTSPRGNPNQPQHF
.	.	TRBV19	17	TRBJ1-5	TGTGCCAGTAGGAAGGCGTCCAGCCTTTCTAGCAATCAGCCCCAGCATTTT	CASRKASSLSSNQPQHF
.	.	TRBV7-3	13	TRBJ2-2	TGTGCCAGTGGACATGGGGGAACCGGGGAGCTGTTTTTT	CASGHGGTGELFF
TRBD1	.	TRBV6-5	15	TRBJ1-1	TGTGCCAGCAGTTACTCGACAGGGGGTTTGGCTGAAGCTTTCTTT	CASSYSTGGLAEAFF
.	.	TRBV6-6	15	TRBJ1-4	TGTGCCAGCAGTTACTCCGGGGGGGTGAGTGAAAAACTGTTTTTT	CASSYSGGVSEKLFF
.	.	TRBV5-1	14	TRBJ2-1	TGCGCCAGCAGCCCATTAGACGGCTTGGTGGAGCAGTTCTTC	CASSPLDGLVEQFF
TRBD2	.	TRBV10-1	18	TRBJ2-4	TGCGCCAGAAAGCCCTGGACTAGCGGGGGTTTAGCCAAAAACATTCAGTACTTC	CARKPWTSGGLAKNIQYF
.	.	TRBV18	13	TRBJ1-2	TGTGCCAGCTCACCGGACAGTTGGGGTGGCTACACCTTC	CASSPDSWGGYTF
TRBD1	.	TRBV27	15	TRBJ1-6	TGTGCCAGCAGTTTCAGGGGGCGATTTAATTCACCCCTCCACTTT	CASSFRGRFNSPLHF
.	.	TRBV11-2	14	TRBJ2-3	TGTGCCACTTCAACGGGTAGGGGCACAGATACGCAGTATTTT	CATSTGRGTDTQYF
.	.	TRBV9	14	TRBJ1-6	TGTGCCAGCAGCGTAGACTACTATAATTCACCCCTCCACTTT	CASSVDYYNSPLHF